The 13 T cell receptor beta chains below all came from one sample that was sequenced in a study of T cell clonality in common variable immunodeficiency. The repertoire was sequenced with immunoSEQ multiplex PCR; TCRdb's copy has only in-frame clones and lacks some. This sample has approximately 50,000 clones, each found more than once. What was sequenced was peripheral blood mononuclear cells. The source is a person between 18 and 75 years old in good health.

This clone has at least ten counts. The CDR3 goes on 3 residues after the read ends, and that part is filled in from the germline J gene. J is TRBJ2-5 and V is TRBV2; no clear D gene. The CDR3 covers 13 residues. V was clipped by 3 bases and J by 5 bases, with 10 bases between them. Germline-derived CDR1 and CDR2 are SNHLY and FYNNEI. CDR3 DNA (partial): TGTGCCAGCAGTGAGCCCCGAGCGGAGACC. Its protein product is CASSEPRAET. The entire CDR3 is CASSEPRAETQYF.

This clone was seen at least ten times. With the read ending 3 residues before the CDR3 end, the germline J gene is used to fill in that end. J is TRBJ1-4 and V is TRBV19; D gene ambiguous. From germline, CDR1 is LNHDA and CDR2 SQIVND (reference sequence). Trimming cost V 3 bases and J 7 bases, with 6 bases left between them. CDR3 length: 12 residues. CDR3 protein: CASSIRGEKLFF. CDR3 bases read: TGTGCCAGTAGTATTCGAGGTGAAAAA. Using reference TRBV19 and TRBJ1-4 for the parts outside the CDR3, the full variable domain is DGGITQSPKYLFRKEGQNVTLSCEQNLNHDAMYWYRQDPGQGLRLIYYSQIVNDFQKGDIAEGYSVSREKKESFPLTVTSAQKNPTAFYLCASSIRGEKLFFGSGTQLSVL.

This clone is medium-sized. The read ends 3 residues shy of where the CDR3 ends; the end is completed using the germline J gene. The chain carries TRBV6-1 and TRBJ2-3; a possible D gene is TRBD1 (5 bases). Per the germline V gene, CDR1 is MNHNS and CDR2 is SASEGT. The CDR3 has 15 residues. V lost 0 bases and J lost 1, with 8 bases in between. Incomplete CDR3 DNA: TGTGCCAGCAGTGAAGCTGAGACAGGCACAGATACG. Encoded protein: CASSEAETGTDT. The full CDR3 sequence reads CASSEAETGTDTQYF.

This clone was seen a handful of times. Read data end 3 residues before the CDR3 end; the end is taken from the germline J gene. Other DNA sequences in this sample translate to the same CDR3. The chain links TRBV2 to TRBJ1-6; D may be TRBD1 (5 bases). This CDR3 contains 16 residues. The germline V gene encodes CDR1 SNHLY and CDR2 FYNNEI. V lost 3 bases, J lost 0 bases, and 9 bases lay in between. The sequenced part of the CDR3 DNA is TGTGCCAGCAGTGACGGGGGGAGCTCCTATAATTCACCC. Amino acids: CASSDGGSSYNSP. The entire CDR3 protein reads CASSDGGSSYNSPLHF.

This clone was counted ten times or more. Read sequence stops 3 residues before the CDR3 end, and the germline J gene provides the missing end. This rearrangement joins TRBV5-1 to TRBJ1-1; tentative D call: TRBD1 (5 bases). CDR3 length equals 14 residues. Germline V gives CDR1 SGHRS, CDR2 YFSETQ. Trimming stripped 4 bases from V and 3 bases from J, with 13 bases between. The CDR3 sequence is CASSRGITDTEAFF. The sequenced CDR3 bases are TGCGCCAGCAGCCGGGGGATTACGGACACTGAA.

This clone has at least ten counts. The CDR3 region is CASSPTNNEQFF. The CDR3 bases that were read are TGTGCCAGCAGCCCGACAAACAATGAG. This chain uses TRBV5-5 with TRBJ2-1; D uncertain. Read coverage stops 3 residues before the CDR3 terminus; the germline J gene supplies the remainder. The V end was cut by 4 bases, the J end by 5 bases, with 7 bases between. CDR3 size: 12 residues. Germline V gene data show CDR1 as SGHKS and CDR2 as YYEKEE (reference sequence).

This clone was observed at least ten times. Read sequence stops 3 residues before the CDR3 end, and the germline J gene provides the missing end. The chain uses TRBV28 and TRBJ2-3; 7 positions match TRBD2. The CDR3 consists of 16 residues. Germline V lookup: CDR1 MDHEN, CDR2 SYDVKM. Trimming took 2 bases from V and 5 from J; bases not matched to a gene: 10. CDR3: CASSLISGLKVDTQYF. Partial CDR3 DNA: TGTGCCAGCAGTTTAATTAGCGGGTTAAAAGTAGATACG.

This clone was detected ten times or more. The CDR3 goes on 3 residues after the read ends, and that part is filled in from the germline J gene. The chain is built from TRBV28 and TRBJ2-5, with 9 bases identical to TRBD2. V dropped 3 bases and J dropped 3; count of bases not matched to a gene: 5. CDR1 and CDR2 (germline): MDHEN, SYDVKM. The length of the CDR3 is 15 residues. The part of the CDR3 DNA that was read is TGTGCCAGCAGTTTCTTGACTAGCGGAGAAGAGACC. Its translation: CASSFLTSGEET. The complete CDR3 sequence is CASSFLTSGEETQYF.

This clone was observed at least ten times. The CDR3 goes on 3 residues after the read ends, and that part is filled in from the germline J gene. The chain uses TRBV6-2 or TRBV6-3 and TRBJ2-5; D is ambiguous. Trimming shortened V by 5 bases and J by 4 bases, and 14 bases separated the two germline ends. The CDR3 contains 14 residues. Germline V CDR1 and CDR2: MNHEY, SVGEGT. The covered CDR3 bases are TGTGCCAGCAGTCCGACTTACATAAGAGAGACC. It codes for CASSPTYIRET. The CDR3 as a whole reads CASSPTYIRETQYF.

This clone came up many times. The read ends 3 residues shy of where the CDR3 ends; the end is completed using the germline J gene. The V and J genes are TRBV18 and TRBJ2-1; TRBD1 aligns across 12 bases. The junction had 17 bases not matched to a gene; V was cut back by 5 bases and J by 6 bases. Germline V gene lookup returns CDR1 KGHSH and CDR2 LQKENI. The CDR3 covers 19 residues. CDR3 loop: CASSRDRGPGLAGGNEQFF. CDR3 DNA, as far as it was read: TGTGCCAGCTCAAGGGACAGGGGGCCCGGATTGGCGGGAGGCAATGAG.

This clone was seen at least ten times. The missing CDR3 end, 3 residues past where the read stops, is filled in from the germline J gene. The rearrangement links TRBV5-6 to TRBJ2-7; TRBD2 aligns across 9 bases. Per the germline V gene, CDR1 is SGHDT and CDR2 is YYEEEE. The length of the CDR3 is 13 residues. J gave up 4 bases and V 5 bases, and 4 bases lay outside the gene matches. CDR3 bases read: TGTGCCAGCAGTTCCCTAGCGGGGTACGAG. Translation gives CASSSLAGYE. The complete CDR3 protein is CASSSLAGYEQYF.

In its sample, this clone was seen many times. The read gets to within 3 residues of the CDR3 end, and the germline J gene fills in the rest. The chain carries TRBV7-9 and TRBJ1-3; D is uncertain. Trimming took 3 bases from V and 0 from J, leaving 6 bases between them. The CDR3 sequence is 14 residues long. Germline V gene lookup returns CDR1 SEHNR and CDR2 FQNEAQ (reference sequence). The CDR3 DNA, read in part, is TGTGCCAGCAGCTTCGCGCTCTCTGGAAACACC. This translates into CASSFALSGNT. In full, the CDR3 reads CASSFALSGNTIYF.

On this clone: The read stops 3 residues short of the end of the CDR3; the missing end is completed from the germline J gene. The chain recombines TRBV7-6 with TRBJ1-1; weak D call: TRBD1 (5 bases). Trimming shortened V by 11 bases and J by 4 bases, and 20 bases separated the two germline ends. From germline, CDR1 is SGHVS and CDR2 FNYEAQ. The CDR3 runs 14 residues. CDR3 sequence: CASLSGTGGTEAFF. The sequenced CDR3 bases are TGTGCCTCCCTTAGTGGGACTGGGGGCACTGAA.